This TCR beta chain was observed in a study of cytomegalovirus exposure and HLA in healthy donors. Healthy bone marrow donors made up the cohort. The ends lost 2 bases at V and 7 bases at J; junction bases unmatched: 13. CDR1 and CDR2 from the germline V gene are MDHEN and SYDVKM. The CDR3 is 18 residues long. Points from the study as a whole: When analyzed later, the rates of TCR association showed variation by HLA locus, with DRB1 the most and HLA-C the fewest.

Researchers ran the PCR with 60 Vbeta and 13 Jbeta primers. Repertoires were generated with immunoSEQ multiplex PCR, while TCRdb's copy carries only in-frame clones and drops some. The data contain about 200,000 clones, more than 65% of them singletons. In its sample, this clone was seen once. The antigen is not known. Sequenced input: PBMCs. V gene TRBV28 combines with J gene TRBJ2-1, with TRBD2 matching over 11 bases. The receptor's source is a man aged 35 to 55 in good health and CMV-seropositive. In DNA form, the CDR3 reads TGTGCCAGCAGTTTACCTAGCGGGAGGCCCGGGGGGAGAAATGAGCAGTTCTTC. This encodes CASSLPSGRPGGRNEQFF.